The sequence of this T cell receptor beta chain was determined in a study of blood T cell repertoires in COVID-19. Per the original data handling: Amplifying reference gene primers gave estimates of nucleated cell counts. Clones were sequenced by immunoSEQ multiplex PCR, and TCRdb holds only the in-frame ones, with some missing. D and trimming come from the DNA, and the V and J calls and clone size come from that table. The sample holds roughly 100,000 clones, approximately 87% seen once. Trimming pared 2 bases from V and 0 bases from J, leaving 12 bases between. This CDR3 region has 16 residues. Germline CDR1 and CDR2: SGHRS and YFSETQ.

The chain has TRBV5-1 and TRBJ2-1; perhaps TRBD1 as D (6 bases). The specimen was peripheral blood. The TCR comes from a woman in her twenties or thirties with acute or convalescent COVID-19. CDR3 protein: CASSLGGQSSYNEQFF. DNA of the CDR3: TGCGCCAGCAGCTTAGGCGGACAGAGCTCCTACAATGAGCAGTTCTTC.